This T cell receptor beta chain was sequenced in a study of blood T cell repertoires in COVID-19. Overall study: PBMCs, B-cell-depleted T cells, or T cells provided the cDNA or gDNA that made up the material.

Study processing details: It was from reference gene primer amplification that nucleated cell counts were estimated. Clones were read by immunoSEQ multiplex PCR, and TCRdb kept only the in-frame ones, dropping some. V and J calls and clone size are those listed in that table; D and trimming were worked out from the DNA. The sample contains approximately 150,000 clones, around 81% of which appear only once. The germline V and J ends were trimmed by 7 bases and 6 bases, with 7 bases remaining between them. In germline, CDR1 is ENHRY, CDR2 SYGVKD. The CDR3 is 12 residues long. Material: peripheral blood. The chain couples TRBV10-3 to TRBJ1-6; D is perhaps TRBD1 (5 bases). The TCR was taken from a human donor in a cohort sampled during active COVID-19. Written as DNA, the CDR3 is TGTGCCATCAAAGGGGCTAATTCACCCCTCCACTTT. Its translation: CAIKGANSPLHF.